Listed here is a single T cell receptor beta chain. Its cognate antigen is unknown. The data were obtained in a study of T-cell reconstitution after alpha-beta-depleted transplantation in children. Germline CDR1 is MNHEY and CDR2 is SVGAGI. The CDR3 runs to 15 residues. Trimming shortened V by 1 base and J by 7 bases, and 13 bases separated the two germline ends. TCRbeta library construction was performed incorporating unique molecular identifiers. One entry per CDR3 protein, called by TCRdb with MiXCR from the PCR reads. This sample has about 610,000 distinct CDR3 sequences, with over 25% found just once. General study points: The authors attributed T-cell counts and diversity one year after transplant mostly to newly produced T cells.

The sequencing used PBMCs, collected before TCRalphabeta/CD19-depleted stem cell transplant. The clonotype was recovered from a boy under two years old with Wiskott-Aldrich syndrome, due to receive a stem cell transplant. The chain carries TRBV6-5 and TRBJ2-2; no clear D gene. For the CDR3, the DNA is TGTGCCAGCAGTTACTTCGCTTATCGCGGCGGGGAGCTGTTTTTT. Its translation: CASSYFAYRGGELFF.